This TCR beta chain originates from a study of response to subunit inactivated influenza vaccine. Notes on the study in general: It was suggested by the authors that few new T cells are recruited by each seasonal influenza vaccination.

TCRdb passed the RT-PCR reads through MiXCR, listing each CDR3 protein once. Of approximately 290,000 distinct CDR3 sequences listed, roughly 20% are singletons. As regards this clonotype: Its specificity is not known.

CDR3 length: 15 residues. CDR1 is DFQATT, CDR2 SNEGSKA, per germline (reference sequence). Trimming cost V 3 bases and J 0 bases; bases outside gene matches: 4. Material: PBMCs from blood, obtained roughly 20 months after vaccination. V gene TRBV20-1 combines with J gene TRBJ1-5, with TRBD1 matching over 8 bases. The receptor's source is a man aged 50-75 years who received an inactivated influenza vaccine. CDR3 residues: CSASSQGASNQPQHF. The CDR3 bases are TGCAGTGCTAGCAGTCAGGGGGCTAGCAATCAGCCCCAGCATTTT.